This TCR beta chain was profiled in a study of PD-L1 blockade in urothelial cancer (dated by TCRdb to about 2017). A note on the overall study: Therapy was started around 2014 for all patients, and atezolizumab 1,200 mg was administered intravenously every 3 weeks. An ECOG performance status of 0 or 1 was recorded for the patients, and 0 to 3 prior chemotherapy regimens had been received by the patients. Under ten patients achieved durable clinical benefit and about 19 did not. Durable clinical benefit meant progression-free survival longer than 6 months, and TCR features were also tested against progression-free and overall survival. A median of 141,255 T cells and some 82,000 unique TCRs was obtained from blood samples, and a median clonality of about 0.08 was observed. The study was an exploratory multi-omic analysis of somatic, immune and clinical correlates of response to PD-L1 blockade with atezolizumab in urothelial cancer. About 85% of the 29 patients were males with bladder-origin urothelial cancer, and about 65% of the 29 reported a prior smoking history. Pretreatment tumor samples, along with matched peripheral blood collected serially before and after atezolizumab treatment, underwent TCR sequencing. Pretreatment blood TCR-seq was available for 27 to 30 patients, at least one posttreatment blood collection was obtained for some 24 patients, and tumor TCR-seq was available for some 24 patients. Whole exome sequencing and RNA sequencing of pretreatment tumors were performed alongside TCR sequencing in the same patients. Blood samples were analyzed at 3 weeks after treatment start (second dose) and at 6 weeks after treatment start.

Study-wide findings and limitations: Because the sample size was small (n ≈ 30) and many exploratory analyses were performed, the results are intended to be hypothesis-generating. Greater expansion of tumor-associated TCR clones in peripheral blood 3 weeks after the start of treatment was observed in patients with durable benefit (n of about 20, p = 0.022). Improved progression-free and overall survival was found to be associated with pretreatment peripheral blood TCR clonality below the median.

Concerning this clone: Its antigen is unknown. No base quality information exists; no much larger clone differs at one position.

To estimate absolute template abundance from read counts, synthetic TCR analog templates were spiked into each PCR. Using the immunoSEQ assay, TCRbeta CDR3 regions were amplified from genomic DNA with bias-controlled V and J gene primers. Sequencing of rearranged TCRbeta segments was done at approximately 20X coverage. Concerning the study's data processing: Clustering was used to correct sequencing errors, and CDR3s were annotated against IMGT so that V, D and J genes could be assigned. Out-of-frame and stop-codon sequences were excluded, and only productive TCRbeta rearrangements were used in downstream analyses. Clonality was calculated as one minus the Shannon entropy normalized by the log of the number of unique productive sequences. Fisher's exact test with Benjamini-Hochberg correction, using a cutoff of adjusted p below 0.01, was how clones that differed between time points or between blood and tumor were identified. The table was pulled from immuneACCESS by TCRdb, which kept in-frame rearrangements only. Such tables lose some clones; where checked, under half of the loss comes from unresolved V genes, and the rest has no known cause. V and J calls and clone size come straight from that table; D and trimming were deduced from the DNA. Present in this sample are some 56,000 clones, 85% of which were seen just once. The ten largest clones capture more than 15% of the sample.

What this sample's time point label stands for: pretreatment peripheral blood. The cohort included roughly 30 patients with locally advanced or metastatic urothelial carcinoma who were treated at Memorial Sloan Kettering on a trial protocol. Peripheral blood mononuclear cells were collected pretreatment and during treatment, with between 1 and 8 total time points per patient. The Qiagen DNeasy Blood extraction kit was used to purify genomic DNA from total PBMCs and from tumor samples. Collected pretreatment and during treatment, PBMCs were isolated and stored as previously described. Trimming at the junction amounts to 0 bases on V and 6 bases on J, and the germline ends lie 10 bases apart. CDR1 is given as SGHRS and CDR2 as YFSETQ, both from the germline V gene. The CDR3 contains 13 residues, cysteine and phenylalanine counted. The retained sequence is limited to the CDR3, 39 bases, with the frame set at the first base.

The sequence links TRBV5-1 to TRBJ2-7; the D gene is perhaps TRBD1, on 5 matching bases. This receptor was obtained from a man between 65 and 85 years old with urothelial cancer. Sequences were derived from PBMCs, sampled around atezolizumab (anti-PD-L1) treatment. The nucleotide sequence reads as follows: TGCGCCAGCAGCTTGGTTCAGGGTGGCGAGCAGTACTTC. This translates into CASSLVQGGEQYF.